These 2 T cell receptor beta chains share one sample of origin, sequenced in a study of blood T cells in healthy people across ages. Together with a sample-barcoded 5' primer, a J-beta primer mix was included in a second PCR lasting about 7 to 11 cycles. One entry per CDR3 protein, called by TCRdb with MiXCR from the 5' RACE reads. The sample contains about 600,000 distinct CDR3 sequences, around 48% of which appear only once. Sequenced material: blood. Source of these receptors: a man aged 80 or over in good health.

This clonotype was observed a few times. This chain connects TRBV4-1 to TRBJ1-2, with unresolved D. Looked up from germline, CDR1 is MGHRA and CDR2 is YSYEKL. The CDR3 contains 15 residues. V shed 1 base and J shed 2 bases, with 11 bases lying between them. CDR3 in DNA: TGCGCCAGCAGCCAAGCTTCCCCGGGGAACTATGGCTACACCTTC. Translation: CASSQASPGNYGYTF.

The chain recombines TRBV27 with TRBJ2-1, with TRBD2 matching 8 bases. The CDR3 consists of 15 residues. CDR1 and CDR2 (germline): MNHEY, SMNVEV (reference sequence). Trimming cost V 6 bases and J 5 bases; bases outside gene matches: 9. In DNA, the CDR3 is TGTGCCAGCAGCCGCCCGCGGGGGGCCAACAATGAGCAGTTCTTC. Translated, it gives CASSRPRGANNEQFF.